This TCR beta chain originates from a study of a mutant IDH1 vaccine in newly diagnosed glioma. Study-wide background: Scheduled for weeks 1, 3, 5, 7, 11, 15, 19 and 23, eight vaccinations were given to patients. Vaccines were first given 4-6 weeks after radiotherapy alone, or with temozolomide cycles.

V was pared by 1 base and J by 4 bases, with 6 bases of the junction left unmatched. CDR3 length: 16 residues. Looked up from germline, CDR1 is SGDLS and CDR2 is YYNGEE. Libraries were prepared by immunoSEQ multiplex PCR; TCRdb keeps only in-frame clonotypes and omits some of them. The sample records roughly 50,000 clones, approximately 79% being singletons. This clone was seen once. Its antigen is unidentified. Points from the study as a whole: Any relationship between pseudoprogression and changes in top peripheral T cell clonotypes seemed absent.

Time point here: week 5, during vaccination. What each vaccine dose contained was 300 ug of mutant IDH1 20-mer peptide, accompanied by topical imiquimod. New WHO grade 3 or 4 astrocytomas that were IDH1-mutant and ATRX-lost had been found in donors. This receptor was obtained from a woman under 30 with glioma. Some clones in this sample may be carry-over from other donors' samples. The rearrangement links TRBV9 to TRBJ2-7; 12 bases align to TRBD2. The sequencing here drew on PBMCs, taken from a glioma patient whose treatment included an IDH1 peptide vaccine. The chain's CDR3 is CASSVLAGGTVYEQYF. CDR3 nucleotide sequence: TGTGCCAGCAGCGTACTAGCGGGGGGGACTGTTTACGAGCAGTACTTC.